One and the same sample provided the 18 T cell receptor beta chains below, sequenced in a study of cytomegalovirus exposure and HLA in healthy donors. Use of 60 Vbeta and 13 Jbeta primers characterized the PCR. The repertoire was sequenced with immunoSEQ multiplex PCR; TCRdb's copy has only in-frame clones and lacks some. This sample yields about 120,000 clones, of which roughly 85% are seen a single time; roughly 20% belongs to the top ten. Sequenced sample: PBMCs. Receptor source: a man between 18 and 35 years old in good health and CMV-seropositive.

CDR3 nucleotides: TGTGCCAGCAGCTTAGTTCGCGGACAGGGTTTCCCTCCCCTCCACTTT. Translated: CASSLVRGQGFPPLHF. The V gene is TRBV11-2, the J gene TRBJ1-6, with TRBD1 matching 8 bases. Trimming cost V 1 base and J 13 bases; bases outside gene matches: 12. Germline CDR1 is SGHAT and CDR2 is FQNNGV. CDR3 length equals 16 residues.

This chain uses TRBV13 with TRBJ1-1; 7 nucleotides line up with TRBD1. From germline, CDR1 is PRHDT and CDR2 FYEKMQ (reference sequence). J was trimmed by 5 bases and V by 4 bases; bases with no gene match: 10. This CDR3 has 15 residues. CDR3 amino acids: CASSSPSGGQTEAFF. The CDR3 nucleotides read TGTGCCAGCAGCTCTCCTTCAGGGGGGCAAACTGAAGCTTTCTTT.

The rearrangement joins TRBV6-5 to TRBJ2-7; D unresolved. Germline V CDR1 and CDR2: MNHEY, SVGAGI. V gave up 6 bases and J gave up 2 bases, with 11 bases separating them. CDR3 length: 13 amino acids. CDR3 nucleotides: TGTGCCAGCAGCCCTGCCGGTACCTACGAGCAGTACTTC. Translated, it gives CASSPAGTYEQYF.

The chain combines TRBV5-1 with TRBJ1-2; D is unclear. The V gene's germline CDR1 is SGHRS and CDR2 YFSETQ. The V end lost 2 bases, the J end lost 6 bases, and 8 bases lay between the germline ends. CDR3 length equals 12 residues. CDR3 in DNA: TGCGCCAGCAGCTTTGCGGAAAATGGCTACACCTTC. Translating it yields CASSFAENGYTF.

CDR3 nucleotides: TGTGCCAGCAGTGAAGAACGGGGCAATCAGCCCCAGCATTTT. It codes for CASSEERGNQPQHF. The chain employs TRBV6-5 and TRBJ1-5; D gene ambiguous. Looked up from germline, CDR1 is MNHEY and CDR2 is SVGAGI. The V end was cut by 5 bases, the J end by 2 bases, with 10 bases between. The CDR3 covers 14 residues.

The chain uses TRBV7-2 and TRBJ2-2, with D unresolved. The CDR3 length is 16 residues. V dropped 5 bases and J dropped 4 bases, with 17 bases sitting between them. CDR1 is SGHTA and CDR2 is FQGNSA in the germline V gene. The CDR3 nucleotides read TGTGCCAGCAGCGCCATGTGGGTGGCGGTCACCGGGGAGCTGTTTTTT. Translating it yields CASSAMWVAVTGELFF.

The chain employs TRBV2 and TRBJ1-1; D remains ambiguous. This CDR3 region has 13 residues. Germline loops: CDR1 SNHLY, CDR2 FYNNEI. V lost 8 bases and J 4 bases, leaving 14 bases between the germline ends. The CDR3 nucleotides read TGTGCCAGCGCGAATACCCCAAGCACTGAAGCTTTCTTT. Translating it yields CASANTPSTEAFF.

This chain connects TRBV11-2 to TRBJ2-5; TRBD1 matches 8 bases. The end of the DNA fits TRBJ2-7 better, so the J call may be wrong. Germline assignment: CDR1 SGHAT and CDR2 FQNNGV. The CDR3 totals 14 residues. CDR3 residues: CASSFPGQAYEQYF. The CDR3 DNA follows: TGTGCCAGCAGCTTCCCGGGACAGGCGTACGAGCAGTACTTC.

V gene TRBV19 combines with J gene TRBJ2-1; TRBD2 agrees at 11 bases. In germline, CDR1 is LNHDA, CDR2 SQIVND (reference sequence). The J segment lost 16 bases and the V segment lost 4 bases, leaving 12 bases of the junction unmatched. This CDR3 region has 14 residues. CDR3 DNA sequence: TGTGCCAGTAGTACCCTGGGACTAGCGGCGGGTCAATTCTTC. Translating gives CASSTLGLAAGQFF.

This sequence joins TRBV7-7 and TRBJ2-3; 12 nucleotides agree with TRBD2. The CDR3 sequence is 17 residues long. Germline CDR1 and CDR2: SSHAT and FNYEAQ (reference sequence). V lost 2 bases, J lost 0 bases, and 3 bases stayed unmatched. This CDR3 reads CASSLTSGGSSTDTQYF. CDR3 coding DNA: TGTGCCAGCAGCTTAACTAGCGGGGGGTCCAGCACAGATACGCAGTATTTT. Full variable domain (rest looked up from reference TRBV7-7 and TRBJ2-3): GAGVSQSPRYKVTKRGQDVTLRCDPISSHATLYWYQQALGQGPEFLTYFNYEAQPDKSGLPSDRFSAERPEGSISTLTIQRTEQRDSAMYRCASSLTSGGSSTDTQYFGPGTRLTVL.

Comments on this clone: One end of the junction varies from germline; a read error may be responsible. In the same sample, other DNA sequences code for this CDR3. This chain uses TRBV2 with TRBJ2-7; 7 nucleotides match TRBD1. Germline V CDR1 and CDR2: SNHLY, FYNNEI. CDR3 size: 15 residues. CDR3 in amino acids: CASSELRGSSYEQYF. The CDR3 DNA reads as TGTGCTAGCAGTGAACTCAGGGGGAGCTCCTACGAGCAGTACTTC.

The J gene is TRBJ2-7, the V gene TRBV27; 10 nucleotides align to TRBD2. The J segment lost 3 bases and the V segment lost 0 bases, leaving 11 bases of the junction unmatched. The CDR3 is 18 residues long. From germline, CDR1 is MNHEY and CDR2 SMNVEV (reference sequence). The DNA for the CDR3 is TGTGCCAGCAGTTTATCGCCTCTCCTAGCGGGGGTGCTCTACGAGCAGTACTTC. This encodes CASSLSPLLAGVLYEQYF.

The chain joins TRBV6-5 to TRBJ2-7, with a possible D match to TRBD2 (5 bases). Deletions cut 0 bases from V and 4 bases from J, with 13 bases between. Germline V gives CDR1 MNHEY, CDR2 SVGAGI. CDR3 length: 15 residues. The DNA for the CDR3 is TGTGCCAGCAGTTACTCCTGGCAGTCGGGATACGAGCAGTACTTC. As protein: CASSYSWQSGYEQYF.

The chain has TRBV27 and TRBJ1-2; the D gene is possibly TRBD1 (5 bases). The ends were cut back, 6 bases at V and 6 bases at J, with 20 bases in the middle. The CDR3 consists of 15 residues. The germline gives CDR1 MNHEY, CDR2 SMNVEV (reference sequence). The CDR3 loop is CASRGAPESVHGYTF. CDR3 DNA: TGTGCCAGCAGAGGGGCCCCTGAATCTGTTCATGGCTACACCTTC.

The V and J genes are TRBV7-9 and TRBJ2-2; a possible D gene is TRBD2 (5 bases). Germline CDR1 and CDR2: SEHNR and FQNEAQ (reference sequence). V was pared by 0 bases and J by 4 bases, with 9 bases between. This CDR3 has 15 amino acids. For the CDR3, the DNA is TGTGCCAGCAGCTTAGCGCGGGCGATCACCGGGGAGCTGTTTTTT. Translation: CASSLARAITGELFF.

V usage is TRBV2 and J usage is TRBJ2-7; 9 bases are shared with TRBD1. This CDR3 comprises 14 residues. Germline CDR1 SNHLY, CDR2 FYNNEI. The junction had 5 bases not matched to a gene; V was cut back by 5 bases and J by 3 bases. The CDR3 DNA sequence: TGTGCCAGCAGTCCGGGACAGGGACTCTACGAGCAGTACTTC. Protein: CASSPGQGLYEQYF.

This rearrangement joins TRBV5-6 to TRBJ2-2, with TRBD1 as a possible D gene (6 bases). Germline V gene data show CDR1 as SGHDT and CDR2 as YYEEEE. The V end lost 4 bases, the J end lost 7 bases, and 14 bases lay between the germline ends. This CDR3 is 14 amino acids long. CDR3 nucleotides: TGTGCCAGCAGCCGCAGGGGTACGGGCGGGGAGCTGTTTTTT. This sequence encodes CASSRRGTGGELFF. Looking up the rest from reference TRBV5-6 and TRBJ2-2 gives the full variable domain: DAGVTQSPTHLIKTRGQQVTLRCSPKSGHDTVSWYQQALGQGPQFIFQYYEEEERQRGNFPDRFSGHQFPNYSSELNVNALLLGDSALYLCASSRRGTGGELFFGEGSRLTVL.

V is TRBV4-1 and J is TRBJ2-3; 10 bases are a match to TRBD2. The CDR3 is made up of 18 amino acids. Germline V gene lookup returns CDR1 MGHRA and CDR2 YSYEKL. V was clipped by 3 bases and J by 6 bases; unmatched bases: 15. CDR3 loop: CASSQPDGLADREDTQYF. The CDR3 DNA reads TGCGCCAGCAGCCAGCCCGACGGACTAGCGGACCGGGAGGATACGCAGTATTTT.